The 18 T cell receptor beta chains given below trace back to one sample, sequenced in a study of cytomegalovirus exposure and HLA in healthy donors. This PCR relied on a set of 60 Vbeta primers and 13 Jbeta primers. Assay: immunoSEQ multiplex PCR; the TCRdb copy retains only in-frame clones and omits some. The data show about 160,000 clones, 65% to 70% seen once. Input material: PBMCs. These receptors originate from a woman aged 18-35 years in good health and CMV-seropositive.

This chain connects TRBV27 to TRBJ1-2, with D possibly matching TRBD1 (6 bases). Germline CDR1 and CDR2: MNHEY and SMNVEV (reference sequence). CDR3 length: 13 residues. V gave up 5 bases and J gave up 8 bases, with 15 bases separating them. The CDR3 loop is CASSLRTAEGYTF. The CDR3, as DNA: TGTGCCAGCAGTCTACGGACAGCAGAAGGCTACACCTTC.

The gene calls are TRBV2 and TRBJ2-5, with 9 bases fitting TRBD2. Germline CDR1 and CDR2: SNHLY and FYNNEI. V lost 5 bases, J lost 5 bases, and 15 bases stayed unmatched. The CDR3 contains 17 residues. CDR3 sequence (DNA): TGTGCCAGCAGTTTGGAGGCGGGGGGGCCCGCAGCGGAGACCCAGTACTTC. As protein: CASSLEAGGPAAETQYF.

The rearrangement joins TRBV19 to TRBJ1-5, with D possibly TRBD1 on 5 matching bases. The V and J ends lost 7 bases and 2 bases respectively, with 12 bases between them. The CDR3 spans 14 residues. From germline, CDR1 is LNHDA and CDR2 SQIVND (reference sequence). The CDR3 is CASKGRHGNQPQHF. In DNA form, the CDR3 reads TGTGCCAGTAAGGGGCGACATGGCAATCAGCCCCAGCATTTT.

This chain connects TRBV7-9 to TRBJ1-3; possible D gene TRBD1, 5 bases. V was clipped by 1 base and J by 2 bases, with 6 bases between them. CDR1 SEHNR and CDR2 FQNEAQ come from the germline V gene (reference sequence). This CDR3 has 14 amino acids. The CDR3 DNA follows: TGTGCCAGCAGCTTAGAGGGGACTGGAAACACCATATATTTT. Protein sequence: CASSLEGTGNTIYF.

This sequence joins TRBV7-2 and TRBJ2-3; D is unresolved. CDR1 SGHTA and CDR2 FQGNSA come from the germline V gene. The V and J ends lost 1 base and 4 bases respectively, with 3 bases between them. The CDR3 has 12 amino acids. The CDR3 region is CASSLVADTQYF. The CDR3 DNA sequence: TGTGCCAGCAGCTTAGTCGCAGATACGCAGTATTTT.

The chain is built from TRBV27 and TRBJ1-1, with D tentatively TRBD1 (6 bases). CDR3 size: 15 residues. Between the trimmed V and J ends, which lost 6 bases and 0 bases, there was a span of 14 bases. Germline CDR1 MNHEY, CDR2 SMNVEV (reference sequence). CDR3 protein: CASRTGWGMNTEAFF. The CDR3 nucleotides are TGTGCCAGCAGGACAGGTTGGGGAATGAACACTGAAGCTTTCTTT.

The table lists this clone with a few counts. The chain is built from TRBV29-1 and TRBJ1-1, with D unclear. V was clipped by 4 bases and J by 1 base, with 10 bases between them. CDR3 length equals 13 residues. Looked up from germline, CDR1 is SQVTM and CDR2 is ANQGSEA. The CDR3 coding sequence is TGCAGCGTTGCACAGTTTTCGAACACTGAAGCTTTCTTT. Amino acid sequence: CSVAQFSNTEAFF.

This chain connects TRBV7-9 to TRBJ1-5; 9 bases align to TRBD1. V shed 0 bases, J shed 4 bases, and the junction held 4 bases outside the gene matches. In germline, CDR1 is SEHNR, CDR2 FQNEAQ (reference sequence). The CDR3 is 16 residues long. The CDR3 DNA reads TGTGCCAGCAGCTTAGCGCGTGGGACAGGGAATCAGCCCCAGCATTTT. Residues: CASSLARGTGNQPQHF. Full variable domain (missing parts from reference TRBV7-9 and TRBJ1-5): DTGVSQNPRHKITKRGQNVTFRCDPISEHNRLYWYRQTLGQGPEFLTYFQNEAQLEKSRLLSDRFSAERPKGSFSTLEIQRTEQGDSAMYLCASSLARGTGNQPQHFGDGTRLSIL.

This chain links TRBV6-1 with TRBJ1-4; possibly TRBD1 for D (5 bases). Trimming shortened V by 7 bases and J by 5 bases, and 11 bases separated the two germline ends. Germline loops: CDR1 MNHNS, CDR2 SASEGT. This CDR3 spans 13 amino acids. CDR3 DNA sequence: TGTGCCAGCACGGGGGGGGAGAATGAAAAACTGTTTTTT. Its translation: CASTGGENEKLFF.

The CDR3 nucleotides are TGTGCCAGCATGCGGGGTGAAGAGCAGTACTTC. This encodes CASMRGEEQYF. This chain uses TRBV6-1 with TRBJ2-5; maybe TRBD2 (6 bases). This CDR3 spans 11 amino acids. The germline CDR1 and CDR2 sequences are MNHNS and SASEGT. The V gene lost 7 bases and the J gene lost 11 bases, with 14 bases spanning the gap.

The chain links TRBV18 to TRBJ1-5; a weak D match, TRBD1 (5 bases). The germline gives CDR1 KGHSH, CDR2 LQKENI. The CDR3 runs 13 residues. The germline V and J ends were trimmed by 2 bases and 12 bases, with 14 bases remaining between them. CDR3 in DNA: TGTGCCAGCTCACCATCGCATGGGCAGGGCCAGCATTTT. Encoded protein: CASSPSHGQGQHF.

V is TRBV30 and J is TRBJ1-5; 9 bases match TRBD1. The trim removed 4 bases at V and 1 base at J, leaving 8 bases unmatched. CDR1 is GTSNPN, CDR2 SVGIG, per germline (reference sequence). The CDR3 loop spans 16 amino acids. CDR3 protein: CAWTTGGFGSNQPQHF. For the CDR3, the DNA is TGTGCCTGGACAACAGGGGGCTTTGGAAGCAATCAGCCCCAGCATTTT.

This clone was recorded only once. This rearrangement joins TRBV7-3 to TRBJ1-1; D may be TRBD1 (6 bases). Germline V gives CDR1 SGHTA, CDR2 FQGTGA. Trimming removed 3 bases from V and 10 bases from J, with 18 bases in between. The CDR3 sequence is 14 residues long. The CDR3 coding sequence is TGTGCCAGCAGCTTCACTGGTCCAGGGGCGCGAGCTTTCTTT. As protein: CASSFTGPGARAFF.

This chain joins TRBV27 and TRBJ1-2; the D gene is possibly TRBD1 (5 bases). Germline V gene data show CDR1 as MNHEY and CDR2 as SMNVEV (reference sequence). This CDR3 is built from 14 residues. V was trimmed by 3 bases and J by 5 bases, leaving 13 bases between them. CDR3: CASSLSQGRYGYTF. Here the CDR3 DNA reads TGTGCCAGCAGTTTGAGCCAGGGAAGGTATGGCTACACCTTC.

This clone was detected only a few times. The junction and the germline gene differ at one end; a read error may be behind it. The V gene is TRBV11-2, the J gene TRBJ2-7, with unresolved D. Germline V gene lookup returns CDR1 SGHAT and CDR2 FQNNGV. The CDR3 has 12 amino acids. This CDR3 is CASSLTESHHFF. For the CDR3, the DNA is TGTGCCAGCAGCTTAACGGAGTCCCATCATTTCTTC.

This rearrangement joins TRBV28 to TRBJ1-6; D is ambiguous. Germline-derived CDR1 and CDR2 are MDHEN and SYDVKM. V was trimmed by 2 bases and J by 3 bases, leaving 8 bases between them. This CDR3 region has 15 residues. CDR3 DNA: TGTGCCAGCAGTTTACCCCAACACTATAATTCACCCCTCCACTTT. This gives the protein CASSLPQHYNSPLHF.

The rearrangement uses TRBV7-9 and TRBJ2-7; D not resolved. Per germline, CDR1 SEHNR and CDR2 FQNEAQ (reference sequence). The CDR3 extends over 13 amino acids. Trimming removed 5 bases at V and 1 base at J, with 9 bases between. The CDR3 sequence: CASSVLASYEQYF. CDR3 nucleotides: TGTGCCAGCAGCGTACTTGCGTCCTACGAGCAGTACTTC.

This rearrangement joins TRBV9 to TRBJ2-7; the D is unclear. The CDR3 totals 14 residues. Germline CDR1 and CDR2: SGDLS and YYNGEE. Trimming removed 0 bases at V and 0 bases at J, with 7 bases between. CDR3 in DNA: TGTGCCAGCAGCGTAGGTACAGCCTCCTACGAGCAGTACTTC. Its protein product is CASSVGTASYEQYF.